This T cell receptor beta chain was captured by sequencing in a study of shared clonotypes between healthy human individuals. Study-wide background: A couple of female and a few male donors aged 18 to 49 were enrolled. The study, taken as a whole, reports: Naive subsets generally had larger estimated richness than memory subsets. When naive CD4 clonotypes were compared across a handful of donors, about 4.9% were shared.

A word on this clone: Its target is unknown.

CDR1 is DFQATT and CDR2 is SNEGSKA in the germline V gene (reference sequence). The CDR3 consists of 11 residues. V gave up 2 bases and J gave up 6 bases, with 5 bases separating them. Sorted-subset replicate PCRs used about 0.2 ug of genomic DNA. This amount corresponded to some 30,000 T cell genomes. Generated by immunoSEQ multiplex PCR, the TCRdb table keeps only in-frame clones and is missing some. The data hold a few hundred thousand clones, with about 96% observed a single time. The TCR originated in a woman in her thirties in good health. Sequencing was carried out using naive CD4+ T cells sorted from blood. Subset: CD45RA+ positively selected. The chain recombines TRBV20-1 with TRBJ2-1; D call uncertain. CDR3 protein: CSARSVNEQFF. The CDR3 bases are TGCAGTGCTAGAAGCGTCAATGAGCAGTTCTTC.